These T cell receptor beta chains were read from a single sample in a study of blood T cell repertoires in COVID-19. Clones were read by immunoSEQ multiplex PCR, and TCRdb kept only the in-frame ones, dropping some. In the table there are about 78,000 clones, over 80% of which are singletons. The sequenced material came from peripheral blood. Receptor source: a man aged 55 to 69 with active or convalescent COVID-19. The CDR3 runs from the conserved cysteine through the conserved F or W. The order of the fields is clone size, J gene, D gene, V gene, CDR3 DNA, CDR3 protein. The D gene is left open where the match is weak. Only some rows state a clone size, as once, few, many or a class for expanded clones.

NA TRBJ2-7 TRBD2 TRBV10-2 TGCGCCACCTCTCCGGGGGGGTTCCCTTCCTACGAGCAGTACTTC CATSPGGFPSYEQYF
NA TRBJ1-1 NA TRBV12-5 TGTGCTAGTGGTCCGAAAGGGGACACTGAAGCTTTCTTT CASGPKGDTEAFF
NA TRBJ1-4 TRBD1 TRBV19 TGTGCCAGTAGAAAAGGGACAGGGTTAGCGGGCGCTAATGAAAAACTGTTTTTT CASRKGTGLAGANEKLFF
NA TRBJ2-7 TRBD2 TRBV4-3 TGCGCCAGCAGCCAATCCTTACTAGCGGGGGCGGGGATTTACGAGCAGTACTTC CASSQSLLAGAGIYEQYF
NA TRBJ1-6 TRBD1 TRBV7-9 TGTGCCAGCAGTTCGGGACAGCCGTATAATTCACCCCTCCACTTT CASSSGQPYNSPLHF
once TRBJ2-7 TRBD1 TRBV7-2 TGTGCCAGCAGCTCCAATGGACAGGGCTACGAGCAGTACTTC CASSSNGQGYEQYF
many TRBJ2-2 NA TRBV2 TGTGCCAGCAGTGAACGGGGGACGGGCACCGGGGAGCTGTTTTTT CASSERGTGTGELFF
few TRBJ2-5 NA TRBV2 TGTGCCAGCAGTGACACTCAGGGGCGAGAGACCCAGTACTTC CASSDTQGRETQYF
NA TRBJ1-2 NA TRBV13 TGTGCCAGCAGCTTAGGTGGAGTTACCAACTATGGCTACACCTTC CASSLGGVTNYGYTF
NA TRBJ1-1 NA TRBV5-4 TGTGCCAGCAGGCTCGACAGAATGAACACTGAAGCTTTCTTT CASRLDRMNTEAFF
NA TRBJ1-2 TRBD1 TRBV7-8 TGTGCCAGCAGCTTGGGACAGCTCTATGGCTACACCTTC CASSLGQLYGYTF
NA TRBJ2-2 NA TRBV5-1 TGCGCCAGCAGCTTAACGGGGTCGAGGGCCGGGGAGCTGTTTTTT CASSLTGSRAGELFF
NA TRBJ1-5 NA TRBV29-1 TGCAGCGCCAGGACACCCAATCAGCCCCAGCATTTT CSARTPNQPQHF
NA TRBJ2-5 TRBD2 TRBV5-1 TGCGCCAGCAGCTCGGGGACTAGCGGGGGGGAGACCCAGTACTTC CASSSGTSGGETQYF
NA TRBJ2-5 NA TRBV4-1 TGCGCCAGCAGCCCCCATCATGGGGGCCTGCGTGGGACCCAGTACTTC CASSPHHGGLRGTQYF
NA TRBJ2-1 NA TRBV12-3/TRBV12-4 TGTGCCAGCGCGCAGGGGCTCCACAATGAGCAGTTCTTC CASAQGLHNEQFF
once TRBJ2-7 NA TRBV27 TGTGCCAGCAGCTTCGTCTACGAGCAGTACTTC CASSFVYEQYF
NA TRBJ1-6 NA TRBV6-5 TGTGCCAGCAGCTCCGGGACAAATAATTCACCCCTCCACTTT CASSSGTNNSPLHF
NA TRBJ1-2 TRBD1 TRBV4-1 TGCGCCAGCAGCCAACCAACGACAGGGAACTATGGCTACACCTTC CASSQPTTGNYGYTF
once TRBJ2-7 TRBD2 TRBV11-2 TGTGCCAGCAGCTTAGGAGACGCGAGCGGGGGACACTACGAGCAGTACTTC CASSLGDASGGHYEQYF
NA TRBJ1-1 NA TRBV5-1 TGCGCCAGCAGCTTGGCCACAGCGAACACTGAAGCTTTCTTT CASSLATANTEAFF
NA TRBJ2-3 TRBD2 TRBV10-1 TGCGCCAGCAGAGAGACTAGCGGGGGAACAGATACGCAGTATTTT CASRETSGGTDTQYF
NA TRBJ1-1 NA TRBV4-3 TGCGCCAGCAGCCAAGAGGGGGGGTTCGGCAGTGAAGCTTTCTTT CASSQEGGFGSEAFF
few TRBJ2-3 TRBD2 TRBV6-5 TGTGCCAGCAGAGCGAATTTGGGGCTAGCGGGGGAGTATTTT CASRANLGLAGEYF
NA TRBJ2-5 NA TRBV2 TGTGCCAGCAGTGGCGGAGAGACCCAGTACTTC CASSGGETQYF
NA TRBJ2-7 TRBD1 TRBV19 TGTGCCAGTCGCCCTGGACCGACAGGGAAAAATTACGAGCAGTACTTC CASRPGPTGKNYEQYF
NA TRBJ1-4 NA TRBV21-1 TGTGCCAGCAGCAAAAGGTTCACGGCGAGGAATGAAAAACTGTTTTTT CASSKRFTARNEKLFF
few TRBJ1-3 NA TRBV9 TGTGCCAGCAGCTCTCTTGGAGTGGCCGGAAACACCATATATTTT CASSSLGVAGNTIYF
NA TRBJ2-5 TRBD1 TRBV6-2/TRBV6-3 TGTGCCAGCAGTTCCTCGGACAGGGCGGTCGAGACCCAGTACTTC CASSSSDRAVETQYF
NA TRBJ1-1 TRBD1 TRBV10-3 TGTGCCGTAAGGACCCTCGACAGGGCCGCTGAAGCTTTCTTT CAVRTLDRAAEAFF
NA TRBJ1-2 NA TRBV11-2 TGTGCCAGCAGCCCCGATGCCAGTACGGGCTACACCTTC CASSPDASTGYTF
NA TRBJ1-4 TRBD1 TRBV5-1 TGCGCCAGCAGCCCGACAGGGGTGGTCACTAATGAAAAACTGTTTTTT CASSPTGVVTNEKLFF
NA TRBJ1-4 TRBD1 TRBV5-1 TGCGCCAGCAGCGAACAGGGGGCGTCTAATGAAAAACTGTTTTTT CASSEQGASNEKLFF
few TRBJ1-2 NA TRBV30 TGTGCCTGGAGTGTTGGGGAGGCGGGTAGTGGCTACACCTTC CAWSVGEAGSGYTF
NA TRBJ1-5 NA TRBV6-5 TGTGCCAGCAGTTACAACGGGGGGGCCAATCAGCCCCAGCATTTT CASSYNGGANQPQHF
NA TRBJ2-2 NA TRBV19 TGTGCCAGTAGTGGACTGAACACCGGGGAGCTGTTTTTT CASSGLNTGELFF
NA TRBJ1-2 NA TRBV27 TGTGCCAGCAGTCCCCCGGGGGGGTATAAGGGCTACACCTTC CASSPPGGYKGYTF
NA TRBJ2-7 NA TRBV28 TGTGCCAGCACCCCGGGCGGACAGATGAGCTCCGAGCAGTACTTC CASTPGGQMSSEQYF
NA TRBJ1-2 TRBD1 TRBV5-6 TGTGCCAGCAGCTCGGAAGGTGGGACAGGGCCATTATGGGGCTATGGCTACACCTTC CASSSEGGTGPLWGYGYTF
NA TRBJ1-2 TRBD1 TRBV15 TGTGCCACCAGCAGGGGACAGGGAATCGGCTATGGCGGCTACACCTTC CATSRGQGIGYGGYTF
NA TRBJ1-6 NA TRBV7-2 TGTGCCAGCAGCTTAGGACAGAGCTCCTATAATTCACCCCTCCACTTT CASSLGQSSYNSPLHF
NA TRBJ2-2 NA TRBV6-2/TRBV6-3 TGTGCCAGCAGTCCCCGGGTTGGCGGGGAGCTGTTTTTT CASSPRVGGELFF
few TRBJ2-1 TRBD2 TRBV7-2 TGTGCCAGCAGCTTATCCGCTAGCGGCTCCTACAATGAGCAGTTCTTC CASSLSASGSYNEQFF
once TRBJ2-6 TRBD1 TRBV7-9 TGTGCCAGCAGTTTCCTCGGACAGGGAGACGTCCTGACTTTC CASSFLGQGDVLTF
NA TRBJ2-3 NA TRBV9 TGTGCCAGCAGCGTAGTCCAGTTGTCAGATACGCAGTATTTT CASSVVQLSDTQYF
few TRBJ2-3 NA TRBV21-1 TGTGCCAGCAGCAAAGGAACAGGGATCCCAGATACGCAGTATTTT CASSKGTGIPDTQYF
NA TRBJ1-2 NA TRBV5-6 TGTGCCAGCAGCTCGATTCAGGAAACCCCTAACTATGGCTACACCTTC CASSSIQETPNYGYTF
few TRBJ2-6 NA TRBV15 TGTGCCACCAGCAGTAATCTGAACGTCCTGACTTTC CATSSNLNVLTF
NA TRBJ2-3 NA TRBV30 TGTGCCTGGAGTCGCTTAGGTGGACACACAGATACGCAGTATTTT CAWSRLGGHTDTQYF
NA TRBJ2-3 TRBD2 TRBV7-8 TGTGCCAGCAGCTTAGTCCCGCGGGGGGGCAGCACAGATACGCAGTATTTT CASSLVPRGGSTDTQYF
NA TRBJ2-5 TRBD1 TRBV6-5 TGTGCCAGCAGTAGGACCGACAGGGCCCCCCAGTACTTC CASSRTDRAPQYF
NA TRBJ2-7 NA TRBV5-1 TGCGCCAGCAGCTCTCAGACTGACTCCTACGAGCAGTACTTC CASSSQTDSYEQYF